This T cell receptor beta chain was captured by sequencing in a study of blood T cell repertoires in COVID-19. About the research overall: From the United States, Italy and Spain came samples of acute and convalescent COVID-19. PBMCs, B-cell-depleted T cells, or T cells were the source of the cDNA or gDNA that made up the material.

Germline V gene lookup returns CDR1 MDHEN and CDR2 SYDVKM. The ends were cut back, 7 bases at V and 2 bases at J, with 6 bases in the middle. CDR3 length: 11 residues. Original data processing: Reference gene primer amplification gave estimated nucleated cell counts. Profiling relied on immunoSEQ multiplex PCR, and the TCRdb table lists in-frame clones only, not all of them. V and J calls plus clone size are reproduced from that table; the DNA served to infer D and trimming. The sample records around 170,000 clones, around 86% being singletons. This TCR came from a woman in her 30s with active or convalescent COVID-19. The sample was peripheral blood. This chain connects TRBV28 to TRBJ2-7; D is ambiguous. Written as DNA, the CDR3 is TGTGCCAGCATGAGAACCTACGAGCAGTACTTC. This translates into CASMRTYEQYF. The full variable domain, rest sourced from reference TRBV28 and TRBJ2-7, is DVKVTQSSRYLVKRTGEKVFLECVQDMDHENMFWYRQDPGLGLRLIYFSYDVKMKEKGDIPEGYSVSREKKERFSLILESASTNQTSMYLCASMRTYEQYFGPGTRLTVT.